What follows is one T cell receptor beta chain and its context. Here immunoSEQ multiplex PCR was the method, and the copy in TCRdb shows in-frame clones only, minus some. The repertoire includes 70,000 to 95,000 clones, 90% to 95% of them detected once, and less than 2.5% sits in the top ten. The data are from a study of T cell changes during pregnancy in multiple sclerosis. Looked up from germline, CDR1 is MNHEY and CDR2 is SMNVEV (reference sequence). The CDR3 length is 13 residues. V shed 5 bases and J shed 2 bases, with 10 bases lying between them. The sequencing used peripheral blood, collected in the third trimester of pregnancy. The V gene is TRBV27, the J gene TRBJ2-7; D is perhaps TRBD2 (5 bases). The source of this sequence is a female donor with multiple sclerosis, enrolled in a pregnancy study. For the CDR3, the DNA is TGTGCCAGCAGTGCCGGGATTACCTACGAGCAGTACTTC. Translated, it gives CASSAGITYEQYF.